What follows are 16 T cell receptor beta chains derived from one specimen sequenced in a study of PD-1 blockade in classical Hodgkin lymphoma (dated by TCRdb to the early 2020s). The intended sense of this specimen's time point label: cycle 2 day 1 (C2D1) of nivolumab. Relapse after autologous stem cell transplantation had occurred in all trial patients, and cohorts A, B and C were distinguished by prior brentuximab vedotin exposure. The library was prepared using the immunoSEQ multiplex PCR assay. TCRdb took over this immuneACCESS table, retaining in-frame rearrangements with V and J assigned. Such tables are incomplete; in checked studies, under half of the missing clones stem from an unresolved V gene, and the remainder is unexplained. This sample is represented by about 24,000 clones; roughly 79% of them were singletons. Together, the top ten hold about 18% of the sample. Sequencing was performed on peripheral blood mononuclear cells (PBMCs), taken before the second cycle of nivolumab. The origin of the receptors is a human donor with classical Hodgkin lymphoma.

The CDR3 loop is CASSLVSGGTDTQYF. In nucleotides, the CDR3 is TGCGCCAGCAGCTTGGTCTCGGGGGGCACAGATACGCAGTATTTT. The chain joins TRBV5-1 to TRBJ2-3, with a possible D match to TRBD2 (6 bases). The V end lost 0 bases, the J end lost 1 base, and 9 bases lay between the germline ends. Germline loops: CDR1 SGHRS, CDR2 YFSETQ. The CDR3 totals 15 residues.

The chain joins TRBV6-6 to TRBJ1-1; D ambiguous. Per the germline V gene, CDR1 is MNHNY and CDR2 is SVGAGI (reference sequence). Trimming took 5 bases from V and 1 from J, leaving 11 bases between them. This CDR3 region has 14 residues. CDR3 loop: CASSPIQANTEAFF. The CDR3 nucleotides are TGTGCCAGCAGTCCCATCCAAGCGAACACTGAAGCTTTCTTT.

The chain uses TRBV7-9 and TRBJ2-4; no firm D call. Germline V gives CDR1 SEHNR, CDR2 FQNEAQ (reference sequence). There are 18 residues in the CDR3. Trimming removed 4 bases from V and 0 bases from J, with 19 bases in between. This CDR3 is CASSSESTETLAKNIQYF. The CDR3 DNA reads TGTGCCAGCAGCTCCGAATCTACAGAGACTTTAGCCAAAAACATTCAGTACTTC.

The chain carries TRBV6-1 and TRBJ1-1; possibly TRBD1 for D (5 bases). Germline V gene data show CDR1 as MNHNS and CDR2 as SASEGT. Deletions cut 8 bases from V and 7 bases from J, with 20 bases between. This CDR3 is 14 amino acids long. The CDR3 here is CASFGPGRGGEAFF. In DNA form, the CDR3 reads TGTGCCAGCTTTGGCCCCGGTCGGGGGGGTGAAGCTTTCTTT.

The chain has TRBV6-1 and TRBJ2-7; D call uncertain. V was pared by 0 bases and J by 5 bases, with 17 bases between. Germline V lookup: CDR1 MNHNS, CDR2 SASEGT. This CDR3 comprises 16 residues. The CDR3 sequence is CASSEAKNRATHEQYF. The CDR3 DNA reads as TGTGCCAGCAGTGAAGCGAAAAACCGGGCCACCCACGAGCAGTACTTC.

This chain joins TRBV28 and TRBJ1-1; D perhaps matches TRBD1 (5 bases). V lost 3 bases to trimming and J lost 4 bases, with 9 bases between them. The CDR3 contains 13 residues. Germline V lookup: CDR1 MDHEN, CDR2 SYDVKM. The CDR3 protein is CASSLPGSTEAFF. CDR3 coding DNA: TGTGCCAGCAGTTTGCCAGGGTCCACTGAAGCTTTCTTT.

The count of this clone is one. CDR3 loop: CASSWGEMNTEAFF. CDR3 nucleotide sequence: TGTGCCAGCAGCTGGGGGGAGATGAACACTGAAGCTTTCTTT. The genes are TRBV7-6 and TRBJ1-1; maybe TRBD1 (5 bases). From germline, CDR1 is SGHVS and CDR2 FNYEAQ. CDR3 length equals 14 residues. V was cut by 4 bases and J by 0 bases, with 9 bases left in between.

The chain joins TRBV30 to TRBJ2-1; possible D gene TRBD2, 6 bases. The length of the CDR3 is 16 residues. The germline V gene encodes CDR1 GTSNPN and CDR2 SVGIG (reference sequence). V lost 2 bases, J lost 0 bases, and 14 bases lay in between. CDR3 protein: CAWSLGGASSYNEQFF. The CDR3 DNA follows: TGTGCCTGGAGTTTAGGCGGGGCGAGCTCCTACAATGAGCAGTTCTTC.

CDR3 sequence reads: CASSAGNYGYTF. The DNA of the CDR3 is TGTGCCAGCAGCGCCGGGAACTATGGCTACACCTTC. The V call is TRBV7-9, the J call TRBJ1-2, with D unresolved. This CDR3 has 12 amino acids. The germline V gene has CDR1 SEHNR and CDR2 FQNEAQ (reference sequence). The V and J ends lost 5 bases and 2 bases respectively, with 6 bases between them.

V usage is TRBV9 and J usage is TRBJ2-2; D not resolved. The CDR3 contains 17 residues. V lost 4 bases to trimming and J lost 1 base, with 17 bases between them. CDR1 and CDR2 from the germline V gene are SGDLS and YYNGEE. As DNA, the CDR3 is TGTGCCAGCAGCAGCGCCCCTGTGCGGAAGAACACCGGGGAGCTGTTTTTT. Amino acid sequence: CASSSAPVRKNTGELFF.

The V and J genes are TRBV27 and TRBJ2-3; D unclear. Trimming left V 7 bases short and J 1 base short, with 9 bases between. The germline V gene has CDR1 MNHEY and CDR2 SMNVEV (reference sequence). The CDR3 consists of 13 residues. The CDR3 DNA sequence: TGTGCCAGCACCCCGGCGGGCACAGATACGCAGTATTTT. This encodes CASTPAGTDTQYF.

V is TRBV5-1 and J is TRBJ2-1, with 11 bases matching TRBD2. The CDR3 has 15 residues. The trim removed 4 bases at V and 8 bases at J, leaving 8 bases unmatched. Looked up from germline, CDR1 is SGHRS and CDR2 is YFSETQ. CDR3 loop: CASSKTSGGRDEQFF. CDR3 nucleotides: TGCGCCAGCAGCAAAACTAGCGGGGGACGGGATGAGCAGTTCTTC.

This clone is categorized as medium-sized. The gene calls are TRBV5-1 and TRBJ2-7, with a tentative D call TRBD1 (6 bases). The ends were cut back, 2 bases at V and 7 bases at J, with 16 bases in the middle. Germline V lookup: CDR1 SGHRS, CDR2 YFSETQ. This CDR3 is built from 14 residues. Here the CDR3 reads CASSFSGVNPEQYF. CDR3 nucleotide sequence: TGCGCCAGCAGCTTCTCAGGGGTAAACCCTGAGCAGTACTTC.

This clone occurred a few times. The rearrangement links TRBV16 to TRBJ2-2, with no clear D. With 3 bases removed from V and 6 bases from J, the gap between germline ends came to 8 bases. CDR1 is KGHSY and CDR2 is FQNENV in the germline V gene. The CDR3 has 13 amino acids. For the CDR3, the DNA is TGTGCCAGCAGCCAGTTCCAGCCCGGGGAGCTGTTTTTT. Its translation is CASSQFQPGELFF.

This clone appeared once. The J gene is TRBJ2-2, the V gene TRBV9, with TRBD2 matching over 8 bases. The CDR3 loop spans 16 amino acids. From germline, CDR1 is SGDLS and CDR2 YYNGEE. Trimming removed 0 bases from V and 6 bases from J; junction bases left unmatched: 7. CDR3 region: CASSVVLGLGAGELFF. The CDR3 region has the DNA TGTGCCAGCAGCGTAGTTCTGGGACTAGGTGCCGGGGAGCTGTTTTTT.

This chain links TRBV14 with TRBJ2-7, with D perhaps assigned TRBD1 or TRBD2 (6 bases each). The CDR3 spans 13 residues. Germline CDR1 and CDR2: SGHDN and FVKESK. Trimming pared 1 base from V and 6 bases from J, leaving 10 bases between. This CDR3 is CASSQGGGREQYF. DNA of the CDR3: TGTGCCAGCAGCCAAGGAGGGGGGCGCGAGCAGTACTTC.